These T cell receptor beta chains were read from a single sample in a study of T cell responses to AZD1222 COVID-19 vaccine. Produced via immunoSEQ multiplex PCR; TCRdb's table is partial and in-frame only. Altogether about 130,000 clones are present, around 90% being singletons, with the ten largest covering 5% to 7.5%. The starting material was peripheral blood, obtained on day 0 of AZD1222 vaccination. Receptor source: an adult in good health. CDR3s include the opening cysteine and the closing phenylalanine or tryptophan. D genes are given only for firm matches. Clone sizes are given selectively: once, few, many, or a class where the clone is expanded.

CDR3aa: CASSKSSAWGSEQYF; CDR3nt: TGTGCCAGCAGTAAATCGAGCGCATGGGGGAGCGAGCAGTACTTC; abundance: NA; j_gene: TRBJ2-7; len: 15; v_gene: TRBV6-5; d_gene: NA
CDR3aa: CASSLTAYTEAFF; CDR3nt: TGTGCCAGCAGCTTAACAGCTTACACTGAAGCTTTCTTT; abundance: once; j_gene: TRBJ1-1; len: 13; v_gene: TRBV7-2; d_gene: NA
CDR3aa: CASSRGQETQYF; CDR3nt: TGTGCCAGCAGCAGGGGCCAAGAGACCCAGTACTTC; abundance: NA; j_gene: TRBJ2-5; len: 12; v_gene: TRBV3-1/TRBV3-2; d_gene: NA
CDR3aa: CASSQSVRHDGYGYTF; CDR3nt: TGCGCCAGCAGTCAATCGGTTCGGCACGACGGGTACGGCTACACCTTC; abundance: NA; j_gene: TRBJ1-2; len: 16; v_gene: TRBV23-1; d_gene: NA
CDR3aa: CASSLSGTGYEQYF; CDR3nt: TGTGCCAGCAGCTTGTCCGGGACAGGTTACGAGCAGTACTTC; abundance: NA; j_gene: TRBJ2-7; len: 14; v_gene: TRBV7-9; d_gene: TRBD1
CDR3aa: CASSVGQNTGELFF; CDR3nt: TGTGCCAGCAGCGTGGGACAGAACACCGGGGAGCTGTTTTTT; abundance: NA; j_gene: TRBJ2-2; len: 14; v_gene: TRBV7-9; d_gene: NA
CDR3aa: CASSSGQGLFF; CDR3nt: TGTGCCAGCAGTTCTGGACAGGGGTTGTTCTTC; abundance: once; j_gene: TRBJ2-1; len: 11; v_gene: TRBV6-2/TRBV6-3; d_gene: TRBD1
CDR3aa: CASSWGQGIGTGELFF; CDR3nt: TGCGCCAGCAGCTGGGGACAGGGTATAGGTACCGGGGAGCTGTTTTTT; abundance: NA; j_gene: TRBJ2-2; len: 16; v_gene: TRBV5-1; d_gene: TRBD1
CDR3aa: CASSYARGGEELFF; CDR3nt: TGTGCCAGCAGTTACGCCCGGGGGGGTGAGGAACTGTTTTTT; abundance: NA; j_gene: TRBJ1-4; len: 14; v_gene: TRBV27; d_gene: NA
CDR3aa: CSVQWDRDQPQHF; CDR3nt: TGCAGCGTTCAATGGGATCGGGATCAGCCCCAGCATTTT; abundance: NA; j_gene: TRBJ1-5; len: 13; v_gene: TRBV29-1; d_gene: NA
CDR3aa: CASSTDTRQNTEAFF; CDR3nt: TGCGCCAGCAGTACGGACACTCGACAAAACACTGAAGCTTTCTTT; abundance: NA; j_gene: TRBJ1-1; len: 15; v_gene: TRBV10-1; d_gene: NA
CDR3aa: CASSQMADTQYF; CDR3nt: TGTGCCAGCAGCCAAATGGCAGATACGCAGTATTTT; abundance: few; j_gene: TRBJ2-3; len: 12; v_gene: TRBV7-6; d_gene: NA
CDR3aa: CASSSLRDTQYF; CDR3nt: TGTGCCAGCAGCTCGCTTAGGGATACGCAGTATTTT; abundance: NA; j_gene: TRBJ2-3; len: 12; v_gene: TRBV7-9; d_gene: NA
CDR3aa: CASSPGTVNSPLHF; CDR3nt: TGTGCCAGCAGCCCTGGGACAGTTAATTCACCCCTCCACTTT; abundance: NA; j_gene: TRBJ1-6; len: 14; v_gene: TRBV3-1/TRBV3-2; d_gene: TRBD1
CDR3aa: CASSSQAPGQHYEQYF; CDR3nt: TGTGCCAGCAGCTCGCAAGCCCCGGGACAGCACTACGAGCAGTACTTC; abundance: NA; j_gene: TRBJ2-7; len: 16; v_gene: TRBV7-9; d_gene: TRBD1
CDR3aa: CASSFIRGLNTGELFF; CDR3nt: TGTGCCAGCTCGTTCATTCGGGGACTTAACACCGGGGAGCTGTTTTTT; abundance: NA; j_gene: TRBJ2-2; len: 16; v_gene: TRBV18; d_gene: NA
CDR3aa: CASSFQGYNSPLHF; CDR3nt: TGTGCCAGCAGCTTTCAGGGGTATAATTCACCCCTCCACTTT; abundance: NA; j_gene: TRBJ1-6; len: 14; v_gene: TRBV5-6; d_gene: NA
CDR3aa: CASSLGRGNYEQYF; CDR3nt: TGTGCCAGCAGCTTGGGCAGAGGAAACTACGAGCAGTACTTC; abundance: NA; j_gene: TRBJ2-7; len: 14; v_gene: TRBV7-9; d_gene: NA
CDR3aa: CASSFIAGGNTGELFF; CDR3nt: TGCGCCAGCAGCTTTATAGCGGGGGGGAACACCGGGGAGCTGTTTTTT; abundance: NA; j_gene: TRBJ2-2; len: 16; v_gene: TRBV5-1; d_gene: TRBD2
CDR3aa: CASSSFEGLYGYTF; CDR3nt: TGTGCCAGCAGCTCCTTCGAGGGGCTCTATGGCTACACCTTC; abundance: NA; j_gene: TRBJ1-2; len: 14; v_gene: TRBV11-2; d_gene: NA
CDR3aa: CASLGGDSNNYGYTF; CDR3nt: TGTGCCAGCCTCGGGGGGGACAGCAATAACTATGGCTACACCTTC; abundance: few; j_gene: TRBJ1-2; len: 15; v_gene: TRBV27; d_gene: TRBD1
CDR3aa: CASRPPGTEAFF; CDR3nt: TGTGCCAGCAGGCCCCCAGGCACTGAAGCTTTCTTT; abundance: NA; j_gene: TRBJ1-1; len: 12; v_gene: TRBV7-9; d_gene: NA
CDR3aa: CASSLNSNQPQHF; CDR3nt: TGTGCCAGCAGCCTTAATAGCAATCAGCCCCAGCATTTT; abundance: NA; j_gene: TRBJ1-5; len: 13; v_gene: TRBV12-3/TRBV12-4; d_gene: NA
CDR3aa: CASSAPYREAFF; CDR3nt: TGTGCCAGCAGCGCACCCTACAGAGAAGCTTTCTTT; abundance: NA; j_gene: TRBJ1-1; len: 12; v_gene: TRBV7-9; d_gene: NA
CDR3aa: CASSDGGDKNIQYF; CDR3nt: TGTGCCAGTAGTGACGGGGGGGATAAAAACATTCAGTACTTC; abundance: once; j_gene: TRBJ2-4; len: 14; v_gene: TRBV19; d_gene: TRBD2
CDR3aa: CASSPPNNYGYTF; CDR3nt: TGTGCCAGCAGCCCACCCAATAACTATGGCTACACCTTC; abundance: NA; j_gene: TRBJ1-2; len: 13; v_gene: TRBV11-3; d_gene: NA
CDR3aa: CASSAPGRSQHF; CDR3nt: TGTGCCAGCAGTGCCCCAGGGAGGTCCCAGCATTTT; abundance: NA; j_gene: TRBJ1-5; len: 12; v_gene: TRBV12-3/TRBV12-4; d_gene: NA
CDR3aa: CASSGDPGNAFF; CDR3nt: TGTGCCAGCTCAGGGGACCCAGGGAACGCTTTCTTT; abundance: NA; j_gene: TRBJ1-1; len: 12; v_gene: TRBV18; d_gene: NA
CDR3aa: CASSQEKGSSSPLHF; CDR3nt: TGTGCCAGCAGCCAAGAGAAAGGATCTAGTTCACCCCTCCACTTT; abundance: NA; j_gene: TRBJ1-6; len: 15; v_gene: TRBV3-1/TRBV3-2; d_gene: NA
CDR3aa: CASTHRGAGYTF; CDR3nt: TGTGCCAGCACCCACAGGGGGGCCGGCTACACCTTC; abundance: once; j_gene: TRBJ1-2; len: 12; v_gene: TRBV6-4; d_gene: TRBD1
CDR3aa: CASSIDLGTGELFF; CDR3nt: TGTGCCAGTAGTATAGATCTAGGAACCGGGGAGCTGTTTTTT; abundance: NA; j_gene: TRBJ2-2; len: 14; v_gene: TRBV19; d_gene: NA
CDR3aa: CASSLLLPSPLHF; CDR3nt: TGTGCCAGCAGCTTATTACTCCCTTCACCCCTCCACTTT; abundance: NA; j_gene: TRBJ1-6; len: 13; v_gene: TRBV7-6; d_gene: NA
CDR3aa: CASSSRGEITTEAFF; CDR3nt: TGTGCCAGTAGTTCCCGGGGAGAAATCACTACTGAAGCTTTCTTT; abundance: once; j_gene: TRBJ1-1; len: 15; v_gene: TRBV19; d_gene: NA
CDR3aa: CASSYSGDRPEAFF; CDR3nt: TGTGCCAGCAGTTACTCGGGGGACCGGCCTGAAGCTTTCTTT; abundance: NA; j_gene: TRBJ1-1; len: 14; v_gene: TRBV6-6; d_gene: NA
CDR3aa: CASSQGRDAEAFF; CDR3nt: TGTGCCAGCAGCCAAGGGCGGGACGCTGAAGCTTTCTTT; abundance: NA; j_gene: TRBJ1-1; len: 13; v_gene: TRBV4-2; d_gene: NA
CDR3aa: CASSPGQKDNSPLHF; CDR3nt: TGTGCCAGCTCCCCAGGGCAGAAAGATAATTCACCCCTCCACTTT; abundance: NA; j_gene: TRBJ1-6; len: 15; v_gene: TRBV18; d_gene: NA
CDR3aa: CATHSGAKNIQYF; CDR3nt: TGTGCCACCCATTCGGGGGCCAAAAACATTCAGTACTTC; abundance: NA; j_gene: TRBJ2-4; len: 13; v_gene: TRBV9; d_gene: NA
CDR3aa: CASSQDYPASGNTIYF; CDR3nt: TGCGCCAGCAGCCAAGACTATCCCGCATCTGGAAACACCATATATTTT; abundance: NA; j_gene: TRBJ1-3; len: 16; v_gene: TRBV4-1; d_gene: NA
CDR3aa: CASSGYAAEAFF; CDR3nt: TGTGCCAGCAGCGGTTATGCGGCTGAAGCTTTCTTT; abundance: NA; j_gene: TRBJ1-1; len: 12; v_gene: TRBV9; d_gene: NA
CDR3aa: CSATGDDTEAFF; CDR3nt: TGCAGCGCTACAGGGGATGACACTGAAGCTTTCTTT; abundance: once; j_gene: TRBJ1-1; len: 12; v_gene: TRBV29-1; d_gene: TRBD1
CDR3aa: CASSHFSGTGDGNNSPLHF; CDR3nt: TGTGCCAGCAGCCATTTTTCCGGGACAGGGGATGGAAATAATTCACCCCTCCACTTT; abundance: NA; j_gene: TRBJ1-6; len: 19; v_gene: TRBV3-1/TRBV3-2; d_gene: TRBD1
CDR3aa: CASSQGRGVEQQYF; CDR3nt: TGTGCCAGCAGCCAAGGCCGCGGGGTAGAGCAGCAGTACTTC; abundance: once; j_gene: TRBJ2-7; len: 14; v_gene: TRBV4-2; d_gene: NA
CDR3aa: CASSQWLSQSTDTQYF; CDR3nt: TGTGCCAGCAGCCAATGGCTCTCACAGAGCACAGATACGCAGTATTTT; abundance: NA; j_gene: TRBJ2-3; len: 16; v_gene: TRBV14; d_gene: NA
CDR3aa: CASSYRRNTEAFF; CDR3nt: TGTGCCAGCAGTTACCGTAGGAACACTGAAGCTTTCTTT; abundance: once; j_gene: TRBJ1-1; len: 13; v_gene: TRBV6-6; d_gene: NA
CDR3aa: CASSLGAGYSNYGYTF; CDR3nt: TGTGCCAGCAGCTTGGGGGCAGGATATTCTAACTATGGCTACACCTTC; abundance: NA; j_gene: TRBJ1-2; len: 16; v_gene: TRBV11-2; d_gene: NA
CDR3aa: CASSFLQSTNEKLFF; CDR3nt: TGCGCCAGCAGCTTTCTACAGTCAACTAATGAAAAACTGTTTTTT; abundance: NA; j_gene: TRBJ1-4; len: 15; v_gene: TRBV5-1; d_gene: NA
CDR3aa: CASTPGGRVPETQYF; CDR3nt: TGTGCCAGCACCCCCGGGGGACGAGTTCCAGAGACCCAGTACTTC; abundance: few; j_gene: TRBJ2-5; len: 15; v_gene: TRBV11-1; d_gene: NA
CDR3aa: CASSDLTGGSEKLFF; CDR3nt: TGTGCCAGCAGTGACTTGACAGGGGGTAGCGAAAAACTGTTTTTT; abundance: NA; j_gene: TRBJ1-4; len: 15; v_gene: TRBV2; d_gene: TRBD1